This T cell receptor beta chain was captured by sequencing in a study of blood T cell repertoires in COVID-19. Study information: The United States, Italy and Spain supplied acute and convalescent COVID-19 samples.

With 6 bases removed from V and 3 bases from J, the gap between germline ends came to 11 bases. This CDR3 contains 13 residues. The germline gives CDR1 WNHNN, CDR2 SYGVQD (reference sequence). As handled by the study authors: It was from reference gene primer amplification that nucleated cell counts were estimated. Method: immunoSEQ multiplex PCR; TCRdb's copy keeps in-frame clones and lacks some. The DNA gave D and trimming, while V, J and clone size come from that table. The sample lists some 320,000 clones, about 90% occurring once. Seattle patients were enrolled while actively infected and followed longitudinally.

The chain uses TRBV10-1 and TRBJ1-1; the D gene is possibly TRBD1 (5 bases). Source material: peripheral blood. The TCR originated in a woman younger than 45 with COVID-19, enrolled during active disease. In DNA, the CDR3 is TGCGCCAGCAGAAGGGGCCGGGACACTGAAGCTTTCTTT. As protein: CASRRGRDTEAFF.